This TCR beta chain was recovered during a study of blood T cell repertoires in COVID-19. Study-wide background: Acute and convalescent COVID-19 specimens originated in the United States, Italy and Spain. T cells, B-cell-depleted T cells, or PBMCs provided the cDNA or gDNA that served as material.

Study processing details: The authors estimated nucleated cell counts from reference gene primer amplification. Profiling relied on immunoSEQ multiplex PCR, and the TCRdb table lists in-frame clones only, not all of them. V, J and clone size were drawn from that table, and D and trimming were deduced from the DNA. The sample has about 270,000 clones, 80% to 90% seen once. Per the germline V gene, CDR1 is SEHNR and CDR2 is FQNEAQ (reference sequence). The J segment lost 6 bases and the V segment lost 3 bases, leaving 5 bases of the junction unmatched. The CDR3 covers 14 residues. Sequenced sample: peripheral blood. This chain connects TRBV7-9 to TRBJ2-7; 10 bases match TRBD1. This TCR was sampled from a woman aged 70-85 years with acute or convalescent COVID-19. The CDR3 reads CASSFPGQGTEQYF. CDR3 nucleotide sequence: TGTGCCAGCAGCTTCCCGGGACAGGGGACCGAGCAGTACTTC.